The rows below give T cell receptor beta chains drawn from one sample of a study of T-cell memory formation after mild COVID-19. TCRdb re-called the 5' RACE reads with MiXCR, one entry per CDR3 protein. The table records around 390,000 distinct CDR3 sequences, approximately 16% of them present only once. Sequenced material: PBMCs or a T cell subset sorted from them (not recorded which). These receptors were obtained from a young man who had mild COVID-19 (a few samples of this study predate the infection). Cell type and time point are not known. The CDR3 runs from the conserved cysteine through the conserved F or W.

v_call,j_call,cdr3_aa
TRBV12-3/TRBV12-4,TRBJ1-2,CATQGRNYGYTF
TRBV7-9,TRBJ2-7,CASSRTGGPYEQYF
TRBV6-5,TRBJ2-5,CASSAALAGGQETQYF
TRBV5-1,TRBJ1-1,CASSPSPGGGEAFF
TRBV27,TRBJ1-1,CASSWLPNTEAFF
TRBV7-8,TRBJ1-4,CASSFTGVHEKLFF
TRBV12-3/TRBV12-4,TRBJ1-2,CASSLELSRSYGYTF
TRBV29-1,TRBJ2-7,CSVEEQGEQYF
TRBV13,TRBJ2-5,CASSLGGNGGETQYF
TRBV29-1,TRBJ2-1,CSVEGLAGGKSDNEQFF
TRBV28,TRBJ1-5,CASRPVTQPQHF
TRBV28,TRBJ2-3,CASSSPPYSGGLTDTQYF
TRBV6-5,TRBJ1-1,CASVGMNTEAFF
TRBV20-1,TRBJ2-4,CSARDLGGENIQYF
TRBV7-2,TRBJ1-5,CASSLLDRDQPQHF
TRBV20-1,TRBJ2-3,CSARLGTSGFTDTQYF
TRBV5-1,TRBJ2-5,CASSLVAGGEQETQYF
TRBV5-1,TRBJ2-5,CASTLGGGEETQYF
TRBV7-2,TRBJ2-1,CASSLELDYNEQFF
TRBV7-2,TRBJ2-7,CASSPDRLAGGREQYF
TRBV5-1,TRBJ2-1,CASSAGTSAYNEQFF
TRBV5-4,TRBJ2-2,CASSLAITGELFF
TRBV6-5,TRBJ1-4,CASSPGNGVPEKLFF
TRBV6-2/TRBV6-3,TRBJ2-7,CASSYASTLLSYEQYF
TRBV2,TRBJ2-3,CASRPGQTSTDTQYF
TRBV6-5,TRBJ2-3,CASSYSTGGADTQYF
TRBV20-1,TRBJ1-1,CSALRNTEAFF
TRBV29-1,TRBJ2-3,CSVVSDTQYF
TRBV11-1,TRBJ2-3,CASSRGGVSTDTQYF
TRBV10-3,TRBJ1-1,CAISEGGRGGEAFF
TRBV5-1,TRBJ1-6,CASSFGQNNSPLHF
TRBV7-9,TRBJ2-3,CASTPTGGTDTQYF
TRBV5-5,TRBJ2-4,CASSRDIDGDIQYF
TRBV20-1,TRBJ2-6,CSASGGGSGANVLTF
TRBV5-1,TRBJ2-1,CASSLGTAPGEQFF
TRBV7-3,TRBJ1-2,CASSSGPGRDYGYTF
TRBV5-1,TRBJ1-6,CASSLVAGGRSSYNSPLHF
TRBV12-3/TRBV12-4,TRBJ2-1,CASSSRGGGNEQFF
TRBV6-5,TRBJ1-2,CATNNYGYTF
TRBV3-1,TRBJ2-7,CASSQAPAGTSGSYEQYF
TRBV24-1,TRBJ2-2,CATSDYDTGELFF
TRBV7-2,TRBJ1-2,CASSPHSGANYGYTF
TRBV20-1,TRBJ1-1,CSASRTGGPNTEAFF
TRBV11-2,TRBJ2-2,CASSPIAGRTGELFF
TRBV7-2,TRBJ1-1,CASSFWSGRTEAFF
TRBV4-2,TRBJ2-2,CASSQDSGLNTGELFF
TRBV15,TRBJ2-2,CATSRDQNTGELFF
TRBV7-9,TRBJ2-3,CASSLYGDTDTQYF
TRBV20-1,TRBJ1-4,CSAPGTATNEKLFF
TRBV7-8,TRBJ2-1,CASSLEGGGHGGKFF
TRBV15,TRBJ2-3,CATSTRQGASDTQYF